These 9 T cell receptor beta chains were sequenced from one sample in a study of PD-1 blockade in classical Hodgkin lymphoma. After autologous stem cell transplantation all patients relapsed, and prior brentuximab vedotin exposure differed between cohorts. Generated by immunoSEQ multiplex PCR, the TCRdb table keeps only in-frame clones and is missing some. This sample carries roughly 13,000 clones, roughly three quarters of them seen once, and the ten largest clones take roughly 25%. The starting material was peripheral blood mononuclear cells (PBMCs), obtained before the second cycle of nivolumab. These TCRs come from a human donor with classical Hodgkin lymphoma.

This clone was picked up a small number of times. J is TRBJ1-2 and V is TRBV6-5; D might be TRBD1 (5 bases). The germline CDR1 and CDR2 sequences are MNHEY and SVGAGI. Trimming shortened V by 0 bases and J by 6 bases, and 14 bases separated the two germline ends. The CDR3 is 15 amino acids. The CDR3 spells CASSYSGGGRHGYTF. CDR3 DNA sequence: TGTGCCAGCAGTTACTCGGGTGGGGGTAGGCATGGCTACACCTTC.

This chain connects TRBV28 to TRBJ2-7; 7 bases line up with TRBD2. This CDR3 spans 15 amino acids. The V gene's germline CDR1 is MDHEN and CDR2 SYDVKM. V dropped 5 bases and J dropped 3; count of bases not matched to a gene: 10. In nucleotides, the CDR3 is TGTGCCAGCAGTCTCCCGCGGGAGAGCAGCTACGAGCAGTACTTC. This encodes CASSLPRESSYEQYF.

The chain combines TRBV6-6 with TRBJ2-7; 9 bases line up with TRBD1. CDR1 and CDR2 from the germline V gene are MNHNY and SVGAGI (reference sequence). With 6 bases clipped from V and 3 bases from J, the junction kept 9 bases outside the gene matches. The CDR3 loop spans 15 amino acids. The CDR3: CASRPPGQGIYEQYF. Here the CDR3 DNA reads TGTGCCAGCAGACCACCGGGACAGGGAATCTACGAGCAGTACTTC.

The chain uses TRBV11-2 and TRBJ2-3; TRBD2 matches 8 bases. Unmatched junction bases numbered 15, after V lost 3 bases and J lost 4 bases. The CDR3 is made up of 18 amino acids. Germline V lookup: CDR1 SGHAT, CDR2 FQNNGV. For the CDR3, the DNA is TGTGCCAGCAGCTTTAGACCTGGGCAGCGGGGGATGGCAGATACGCAGTATTTT. Protein sequence: CASSFRPGQRGMADTQYF.

The chain employs TRBV5-6 and TRBJ1-5; D not resolved. Germline V gene data show CDR1 as SGHDT and CDR2 as YYEEEE. CDR3 length: 16 amino acids. V shed 3 bases and J shed 1 base, with 14 bases lying between them. The CDR3 region is CASSSAVSGSNQPQHF. The CDR3 bases are TGTGCCAGCAGCTCGGCGGTTTCTGGGAGCAATCAGCCCCAGCATTTT.

Concerning this clone: Other DNA sequences in this sample translate to the same CDR3. V and J are TRBV29-1 and TRBJ2-4; 8 bases are a match to TRBD1. V shed 4 bases, J shed 3 bases, and the junction held 11 bases outside the gene matches. In germline, CDR1 is SQVTM, CDR2 ANQGSEA. CDR3 length: 16 amino acids. CDR3 in DNA: TGCAGCGTTGCCCCCCTTATAACAGGGGGCAAAAACATTCAGTACTTC. As protein: CSVAPLITGGKNIQYF.

J is TRBJ1-1 and V is TRBV27, with D hard to call. This CDR3 is 11 amino acids long. Germline CDR1 MNHEY, CDR2 SMNVEV (reference sequence). V lost 6 bases and J 1 base, leaving 3 bases between the germline ends. In DNA form, the CDR3 reads TGTGCCAGCAGGCGGAACACTGAAGCTTTCTTT. Translating gives CASRRNTEAFF.

In DNA form, the CDR3 reads TGTGCCAGTAGTAGGGAGGCCCCGGCGAAGGACTATGGCTACACCTTC. It is translated as CASSREAPAKDYGYTF. The chain has TRBV27 and TRBJ1-2, with no clear D. This CDR3 contains 16 residues. Trimming shortened V by 9 bases and J by 3 bases, and 23 bases separated the two germline ends. CDR1 and CDR2 from the germline V gene are MNHEY and SMNVEV (reference sequence).

This chain uses TRBV9 with TRBJ1-4; D possibly corresponds to TRBD1 (5 bases). This CDR3 is built from 17 residues. V was shortened by 0 bases and J by 7 bases, with 19 bases between the two germline ends. Germline CDR1 and CDR2: SGDLS and YYNGEE. DNA for the CDR3: TGTGCCAGCAGCGTAGGGTTTGGTACAGATGGGGGTGAAAAACTGTTTTTT. Translating it yields CASSVGFGTDGGEKLFF.